The clone carrying this T cell receptor (beta chain) was picked up a small number of times. Its antigen is not identified. The assay was immunoSEQ multiplex PCR, and TCRdb's table has in-frame clones only and misses some. Among about 3,000 clones listed, approximately 39% were seen once. The data originate from a study of CXCR4 blockade with PD-1 therapy in pancreatic cancer. Study outcomes and limitations: Tumor clonality averaged roughly 0.13 versus 0.045 in healthy blood, not predicting survival.

Trimming removed 5 bases from V and 2 bases from J; junction bases left unmatched: 3. The CDR3 is 15 residues long. The germline V gene has CDR1 LNHNV and CDR2 YYDKDF (reference sequence). The TCR originated in a human donor with pancreatic ductal adenocarcinoma. Sequencing used tumor tissue. This chain uses TRBV15 with TRBJ1-5; 10 bases line up with TRBD1. The CDR3: CATSGTGEGNQPQHF. CDR3 DNA sequence: TGTGCCACCAGCGGGACAGGGGAGGGCAATCAGCCCCAGCATTTT.